The T cell receptor (beta chain) under discussion was sequenced for a study of circulating and synovial CD4+ cells in juvenile arthritis. General study points: Diversity here was lower than in bulk blood CD4 cells. These blood cells shared more CDR3 sequences with synovium than bulk blood. Overlap with synovium rose as more T cells were sequenced.

Comment on this clone: Its antigen is unknown.

Data came from immunoSEQ multiplex PCR; TCRdb stores just in-frame clones and leaves some out. This sample has fewer than 35,000 clones; around 95% occur once, and the top ten carry about 0.19%. This CDR3 comprises 16 residues. Germline V gene lookup returns CDR1 SGDLS and CDR2 YYNGEE. Trimming removed 4 bases from V and 1 base from J; junction bases left unmatched: 7. The TCR sequence derives from a human donor with juvenile idiopathic arthritis. V gene TRBV9 combines with J gene TRBJ2-3; 9 bases are shared with TRBD2. The sequenced sample consisted of CD4+ T cells from blood. The CDR3 reads CASSSRTSDRTDTQYF. The CDR3 DNA follows: TGTGCCAGCAGCTCTCGGACTAGCGATCGCACAGATACGCAGTATTTT.